The 10 T cell receptor beta chains presented below share a single source sample, sequenced in a study of human T cells and chemical hapten exposure. The sample's time point: patch test 1, 2 weeks after DPC sensitization. As to treatment: therapeutic diphenylcyclopropenone sensitization with weekly scalp DPC. TCRdb reprocessed the RACE reads via MiXCR and lists one record per CDR3 protein. The repertoire holds over 85,000 distinct CDR3 sequences, 9.5% to 15% seen once, with approximately 2% in the top ten. Material: whole blood, obtained in connection with sensitization to the hapten diphenylcyclopropenone (DPC). The receptors shown here come from a woman aged 35 to 49 with alopecia areata. Some clones in this sample may be carry-over from other donors' samples.

The rearrangement uses TRBV12-3 or TRBV12-4 and TRBJ1-5, with D possibly being TRBD1 (5 bases). The length of the CDR3 is 14 residues. The V end was cut by 6 bases, the J end by 3 bases, with 12 bases between. CDR3 DNA: TGTGCCAGCAGCTGGGAGGGGTACAATCAGCCCCAGCATTTT. Translation gives CASSWEGYNQPQHF.

Ten or more counts support this clonotype. The V call is TRBV4-1, the J call TRBJ2-3, with D unresolved. The CDR3 is 14 amino acids. In germline, CDR1 is MGHRA, CDR2 YSYEKL. The V end was cut by 0 bases, the J end by 2 bases, with 6 bases between. The chain's CDR3 is CASSQEVATDTQYF. The CDR3 bases are TGCGCCAGCAGCCAAGAGGTTGCCACAGATACGCAGTATTTT.

The chain uses TRBV6-5 and TRBJ2-4; D ambiguous. This CDR3 comprises 13 residues. The ends were cut back, 7 bases at V and 9 bases at J, with 16 bases in the middle. Looked up from germline, CDR1 is MNHEY and CDR2 is SVGAGI. The CDR3 sequence: CASNGRDSGIQYF. The CDR3 region has the DNA TGTGCCAGCAACGGCCGAGATTCCGGCATTCAGTACTTC.

As DNA, the CDR3 is TGTGCCAGTAGTATTTGGTCCCTGGCCGGTGTTGAGCCCCAGCATTTT. Its protein product is CASSIWSLAGVEPQHF. The chain joins TRBV19 to TRBJ1-5, with unresolved D. The germline CDR1 and CDR2 sequences are LNHDA and SQIVND (reference sequence). V shed 3 bases and J shed 8 bases, with 20 bases lying between them. CDR3 length: 16 amino acids.

There are a few counts of this clonotype. This chain connects TRBV7-2 to TRBJ1-4; D remains ambiguous. This CDR3 is built from 16 residues. Germline loops: CDR1 SGHTA, CDR2 FQGNSA. Trimming pared 5 bases from V and 6 bases from J, leaving 19 bases between. CDR3 sequence reads: CASSPGEALLHEKLFF. The CDR3 nucleotides are TGTGCCAGCAGCCCCGGGGAAGCGCTCCTTCATGAAAAACTGTTTTTT.

This chain joins TRBV12-3 or TRBV12-4 and TRBJ2-2; no clear D. Between the trimmed V and J ends, which lost 5 bases and 7 bases, there was a span of 8 bases. The CDR3 sequence is 12 residues long. CDR3 sequence: CASSALRGELFF. In nucleotides, the CDR3 is TGTGCCAGCAGTGCTTTGCGCGGGGAGCTGTTTTTT.

This clonotype was counted only a few times. This CDR3 is CAISESIRDRGQFF. DNA for the CDR3: TGTGCCATCAGTGAGTCCATTCGGGACAGGGGGCAGTTCTTC. The chain has TRBV10-3 and TRBJ2-1, with TRBD1 matching over 10 bases. Germline loops: CDR1 ENHRY, CDR2 SYGVKD. CDR3 size: 14 residues. With V trimmed by 0 bases and J by 12 bases, 5 bases remained unmatched.

Many counts were recorded for this clonotype. The V and J genes are TRBV20-1 and TRBJ2-2; a weak D match, TRBD1 (6 bases). The germline V gene has CDR1 DFQATT and CDR2 SNEGSKA (reference sequence). Trimming took 5 bases from V and 12 from J, leaving 13 bases between them. There are 11 residues in the CDR3. CDR3 protein: CSAGPRGKLFF. The CDR3 DNA follows: TGCAGTGCTGGCCCAAGGGGGAAGCTGTTTTTT.

The chain links TRBV11-1 to TRBJ2-5; TRBD1 is a possible D gene (5 bases). Germline CDR1 is SGHAT and CDR2 is FQDESV (reference sequence). CDR3 length: 13 amino acids. V was pared by 4 bases and J by 2 bases, with 8 bases between. Here the CDR3 reads CASSSTGQETQYF. The CDR3 DNA reads TGTGCCAGCAGCTCTACAGGACAAGAGACCCAGTACTTC.

The gene calls are TRBV6-5 and TRBJ1-1; 11 bases map to TRBD1. The CDR3 is made up of 16 amino acids. Trimming removed 0 bases from V and 2 bases from J; junction bases left unmatched: 2. Germline lookup yields CDR1 MNHEY and CDR2 SVGAGI. Here the CDR3 DNA reads TGTGCCAGCAGTTACTCCTGGACAGGGGGCAACACTGAAGCTTTCTTT. Its translation is CASSYSWTGGNTEAFF.